This TCR beta chain was observed in a study of vaccination and CD4 T cells after COVID-19. Time point here: late sampling 161 to 241 days after vaccination in a few convalescent patients. The treatment: roughly ten-day PBMC culture with coronavirus spike peptide pools or control peptides (ViraFEST assay). ViraFEST used peptide pools to expand antigen-specific T cells before TCR sequencing. There are 13 residues in the CDR3. The germline V gene has CDR1 LNHDA and CDR2 SQIVND (reference sequence). Trimming shortened V by 4 bases and J by 4 bases, and 9 bases separated the two germline ends. An Oncomine TCR Beta short-read assay was used to sequence the DNA from cultured CD4+ T cells. TCRdb ran MiXCR on the PCR reads and lists one entry per CDR3 protein. The table has 25,000 to 30,000 distinct CDR3 sequences, 41% seen once; the top ten hold roughly 4.9%. As for this clonotype: The antigen is undetermined.

This specimen consisted of CD4+ T cells from blood, cultured in vitro, obtained about 7 months after SARS-CoV-2 vaccination. The chain joins TRBV19 to TRBJ2-3; D perhaps matches TRBD1 (6 bases). The source is a human donor who had recovered from COVID-19. The CDR3, as DNA: TGTGCCAGTAGTAGGGGACACTCAGATACGCAGTATTTT. As protein: CASSRGHSDTQYF.